A single sample is the source of the 10 T cell receptor beta chains below, sequenced in a study of blood T cell repertoires in COVID-19. Produced via immunoSEQ multiplex PCR; TCRdb's table is partial and in-frame only. The sample carries some 200,000 clones, about 80% recorded once. Material for sequencing was peripheral blood. These TCRs come from a woman aged 55 to 70 with acute or convalescent COVID-19.

V and J are TRBV11-2 and TRBJ2-7; D gene unclear. V dropped 2 bases and J dropped 0 bases, with 5 bases sitting between them. Germline loops: CDR1 SGHAT, CDR2 FQNNGV. The CDR3 spans 13 residues. This CDR3 reads CASSLRSSYEQYF. CDR3 nucleotides: TGTGCCAGCAGCTTAAGGAGCTCCTACGAGCAGTACTTC.

This clone was observed a single time. The chain employs TRBV4-1 and TRBJ2-5, with D perhaps matching TRBD1 (6 bases). The CDR3 extends over 15 amino acids. V lost 1 base and J 2 bases, leaving 11 bases between the germline ends. Germline V gene data show CDR1 as MGHRA and CDR2 as YSYEKL. The CDR3 bases are TGCGCCAGCAGCCAAGGTACAGGGCGGCAAGAGACCCAGTACTTC. It specifies CASSQGTGRQETQYF.

This sequence joins TRBV7-6 and TRBJ1-3; 7 bases are shared with TRBD1. The CDR3 has 17 residues. The germline V gene encodes CDR1 SGHVS and CDR2 FNYEAQ. V was clipped by 5 bases and J by 0 bases; unmatched bases: 10. This chain's CDR3 is CASSGRLDRASGNTIYF. In nucleotides, the CDR3 is TGTGCCAGCAGCGGGCGACTAGACAGGGCCTCTGGAAACACCATATATTTT. The full variable domain, its missing parts supplied by reference TRBV7-6 and TRBJ1-3, is GAGVSQSPRYKVTKRGQDVALRCDPISGHVSLYWYRQALGQGPEFLTYFNYEAQQDKSGLPNDRFSAERPEGSISTLTIQRTEQRDSAMYRCASSGRLDRASGNTIYFGEGSWLTVV.

This clone was seen only once. The chain couples TRBV5-6 to TRBJ1-1; 8 bases are shared with TRBD1. The CDR3 consists of 14 residues. Germline values: CDR1 SGHDT, CDR2 YYEEEE. Trimming cost V 3 bases and J 7 bases; bases outside gene matches: 8. CDR3 DNA sequence: TGTGCCAGCAGCTCAGGGGGCAGCTACCATGAAGCTTTCTTT. Amino acid sequence: CASSSGGSYHEAFF.

The rearrangement links TRBV15 to TRBJ2-3; D perhaps matches TRBD2 (5 bases). Trimming took off 0 bases at V and 13 bases at J, with 14 bases between the two ends. The germline V gene has CDR1 LNHNV and CDR2 YYDKDF (reference sequence). This CDR3 is 13 amino acids long. The CDR3 protein is CATSRDPAEGEYF. CDR3 coding DNA: TGTGCCACCAGCAGAGACCCGGCTGAGGGCGAGTATTTT.

The sample holds one count of this clone. CDR3 DNA sequence: TGTGCCAGTAGTATTGTTGGACTGCCAAATCAGCCCCAGCATTTT. Encoded protein: CASSIVGLPNQPQHF. The chain recombines TRBV19 with TRBJ1-5; the D is unclear. Germline CDR1 reads LNHDA; CDR2 reads SQIVND (reference sequence). Trimming removed 3 bases at V and 4 bases at J, with 13 bases between. This CDR3 is built from 15 residues.

The chain carries TRBV7-6 and TRBJ2-3; the match to TRBD2 covers 11 bases. The CDR3 totals 17 residues. J was trimmed by 2 bases and V by 1 base; bases with no gene match: 5. CDR1 and CDR2 (germline): SGHVS, FNYEAQ. CDR3 sequence (DNA): TGTGCCAGCAGCTTAGGGGCTAGCGGGGGGACCACAGATACGCAGTATTTT. Translation gives CASSLGASGGTTDTQYF.

The count of this clone is one. V and J are TRBV5-1 and TRBJ1-4, with 7 bases matching TRBD1. Germline CDR1 is SGHRS and CDR2 is YFSETQ. The V segment lost 0 bases and the J segment 5 bases; nucleotides outside the gene matches: 13. CDR3 length: 18 residues. DNA for the CDR3: TGCGCCAGCAGCTTGGGAACAGGGGCAGGGGCCTTAAATGAAAAACTGTTTTTT. Protein: CASSLGTGAGALNEKLFF.

The V and J genes are TRBV19 and TRBJ2-3; D unresolved. Germline V lookup: CDR1 LNHDA, CDR2 SQIVND (reference sequence). The ends were cut back, 8 bases at V and 0 bases at J, with 12 bases in the middle. The CDR3 consists of 14 residues. The CDR3 spells CASRGPPSTDTQYF. Here the CDR3 DNA reads TGTGCCAGTCGTGGGCCCCCGAGCACAGATACGCAGTATTTT.

This rearrangement joins TRBV2 to TRBJ1-6; maybe TRBD1 (6 bases). Germline CDR1 is SNHLY and CDR2 is FYNNEI. CDR3 length: 14 amino acids. The V end lost 6 bases, the J end lost 7 bases, and 13 bases lay between the germline ends. CDR3 in amino acids: CASRNRVANSPLHF. CDR3 sequence (DNA): TGTGCCAGCAGAAACAGGGTTGCGAATTCACCCCTCCACTTT.